This T cell receptor beta chain was recorded in a study of identical twins. This clonotype was seen ten or more times. An end of the junction does not agree with germline; a read error may underlie this. TCRdb re-called the 5' RACE reads with MiXCR, one entry per CDR3 protein. Among about 730,000 distinct CDR3 sequences listed, approximately 22% were seen once. The germline CDR1 and CDR2 sequences are DFQATT and SNEGSKA (reference sequence). The CDR3 is made up of 13 amino acids. These data were likewise used in another study, on T cells expressing NK-cell markers.

The clonotype was recovered from a young woman in good health. The rearrangement uses TRBV20-1 and TRBJ2-7; D may be TRBD2 (6 bases). Input material: PBMCs. This CDR3 reads CSACSRDSYEQYF. The CDR3 DNA reads TGCAGTGCTTGTAGCAGGGACTCCTACGAACAGTACTTC.